These 30 T cell receptor beta chains came from one sample sequenced in a study of response to subunit inactivated influenza vaccine. TCRdb fed the RT-PCR reads into MiXCR, producing one record per CDR3 protein. The table has about 570,000 distinct CDR3 sequences, over 9.5% seen once. This sample comprised PBMCs from blood, obtained on the day of vaccination. The receptors here all came from a man in his fifties or sixties who received an inactivated influenza vaccine.

The V call is TRBV20-1, the J call TRBJ2-3; 8 bases match TRBD2. The CDR3 sequence is 13 residues long. With 6 bases clipped from V and 2 bases from J, the junction kept 4 bases outside the gene matches. CDR1 and CDR2 from the germline V gene are DFQATT and SNEGSKA (reference sequence). The CDR3 sequence: CSANSGNTDTQYF. As DNA, the CDR3 is TGCAGTGCCAATAGCGGGAACACAGATACGCAGTATTTT.

CDR3 bases: TGCGCCCATCGGCTAGCGGGAGTAGAGACCCAGTACTTC. Residues: CAHRLAGVETQYF. The chain uses TRBV20-1 and TRBJ2-5; 10 nucleotides agree with TRBD2. This CDR3 comprises 13 residues. Germline V lookup: CDR1 DFQATT, CDR2 SNEGSKA (reference sequence).

This chain connects TRBV14 to TRBJ2-1, with D unresolved. Trimming shortened V by 1 base and J by 10 bases, and 11 bases separated the two germline ends. Looked up from germline, CDR1 is SGHDN and CDR2 is FVKESK. CDR3 length: 13 amino acids. This CDR3 is CASSQVSSLEQFF. CDR3 DNA: TGTGCCAGCAGCCAAGTTAGCAGCCTGGAGCAGTTCTTC. Together with reference TRBV14 and TRBJ2-1, the CDR3 gives the full variable domain: EAGVTQFPSHSVIEKGQTVTLRCDPISGHDNLYWYRRVMGKEIKFLLHFVKESKQDESGMPNNRFLAERTGGTYSTLKVQPAELEDSGVYFCASSQVSSLEQFFGPGTRLTVL.

This clonotype was counted a few times. This chain uses TRBV13 with TRBJ2-5; TRBD1 matches at 10 bases. Per the germline V gene, CDR1 is PRHDT and CDR2 is FYEKMQ (reference sequence). V shed 6 bases, J shed 3 bases, and the junction held 1 base outside the gene matches. This CDR3 has 13 residues. CDR3 sequence reads: CASRDRGEETQYF. In nucleotides, the CDR3 is TGTGCCAGCAGGGACAGGGGGGAAGAGACCCAGTACTTC.

A few counts support this clonotype. The chain employs TRBV30 and TRBJ2-7; TRBD1 is a possible D gene (5 bases). This CDR3 is built from 12 residues. With 2 bases removed from V and 5 bases from J, the gap between germline ends came to 10 bases. Per the germline V gene, CDR1 is GTSNPN and CDR2 is SVGIG (reference sequence). Written as DNA, the CDR3 is TGTGCCTGGAGTAGGGGCAGCCACGAGCAGTACTTC. It yields the protein CAWSRGSHEQYF. Filled out from reference TRBV30 and TRBJ2-7, the complete variable domain reads SQTIHQWPATLVQPVGSPLSLECTVEGTSNPNLYWYRQAAGRGLQLLFYSVGIGQISSEVPQNLSASRPQDRQFILSSKKLLLSDSGFYLCAWSRGSHEQYFGPGTRLTVT.

This clonotype showed up many times. The chain is built from TRBV15 and TRBJ2-7, with D possibly TRBD1 on 5 matching bases. Deletions cut 0 bases from V and 3 bases from J, with 6 bases between. CDR3 length: 13 amino acids. From germline, CDR1 is LNHNV and CDR2 YYDKDF (reference sequence). CDR3 in amino acids: CATSRDTGYEQYF. CDR3 nucleotides: TGTGCCACCAGCAGAGATACAGGCTACGAGCAGTACTTC.

This clonotype occurred many times. The chain combines TRBV11-2 with TRBJ2-7; the D gene is possibly TRBD1 (6 bases). Trimming removed 5 bases at V and 2 bases at J, with 10 bases between. The CDR3 spans 13 residues. Germline CDR1 and CDR2: SGHAT and FQNNGV. The CDR3: CASSMTGPYEQYF. The CDR3 bases are TGTGCCAGCAGCATGACAGGTCCCTACGAGCAGTACTTC.

This clonotype was recorded at least ten times. The V call is TRBV6-5, the J call TRBJ2-1, with 7 bases matching TRBD2. The CDR3 runs to 16 residues. V trimming: 2 bases; J trimming: 4 bases; junction bases outside the gene matches: 8. The germline V gene has CDR1 MNHEY and CDR2 SVGAGI. CDR3 protein: CASSYGSSGKYNEQFF. The CDR3 DNA sequence: TGTGCCAGCAGTTACGGGTCTAGCGGAAAATACAATGAGCAGTTCTTC.

This clonotype has more than one count but fewer than ten. V usage is TRBV2 and J usage is TRBJ2-1; tentative D call: TRBD2 (5 bases). V was pared by 7 bases and J by 4 bases, with 17 bases between. Germline CDR1 is SNHLY and CDR2 is FYNNEI. This CDR3 has 15 amino acids. The DNA of the CDR3 is TGTGCCAGCACCCTCGGGAACTCCAATTACAATGAGCAGTTCTTC. Its protein product is CASTLGNSNYNEQFF.

The sample holds many counts of this clonotype. The J gene is TRBJ2-2, the V gene TRBV12-3 or TRBV12-4; D remains unclear. V gave up 7 bases and J gave up 7 bases, with 13 bases separating them. The CDR3 runs to 13 residues. In DNA form, the CDR3 reads TGTGCCAGCACCCCTCTGGGGTTCGGGGAGCTGTTTTTT. It is translated as CASTPLGFGELFF.

This chain joins TRBV4-3 and TRBJ1-6; perhaps TRBD1 as D (6 bases). The CDR3 covers 17 residues. Germline V gene sequence: CDR1 LGHNA, CDR2 YSLEER. V was trimmed by 1 base and J by 0 bases, leaving 10 bases between them. The CDR3 region is CASSQGEGGSYNSPLHF. Written as DNA, the CDR3 is TGCGCCAGCAGCCAAGGTGAAGGGGGCTCCTATAATTCACCCCTCCACTTT.

The chain recombines TRBV7-8 with TRBJ2-3; 11 positions match TRBD2. Trimming cost V 5 bases and J 2 bases; bases outside gene matches: 6. The CDR3 sequence is 16 residues long. CDR1 SGHVS and CDR2 FQNEAQ come from the germline V gene. In DNA, the CDR3 is TGTGCCAGCAGCGAAGGGACTAGCGGCCACACAGATACGCAGTATTTT. Translating it yields CASSEGTSGHTDTQYF.

This clonotype came up a few times. The chain has TRBV27 and TRBJ1-5, with D hard to call. Germline V lookup: CDR1 MNHEY, CDR2 SMNVEV (reference sequence). This CDR3 has 13 amino acids. V gave up 3 bases and J gave up 6 bases, with 9 bases separating them. CDR3 nucleotides: TGTGCCAGCAGTTTTCAGGTCAGTCAGCCCCAGCATTTT. It specifies CASSFQVSQPQHF.

In its sample, this clonotype was seen once. This rearrangement joins TRBV12-3 or TRBV12-4 to TRBJ2-1; 7 nucleotides align to TRBD2. CDR3 length: 14 residues. Trimming at V came to 3 bases and at J to 6 bases, leaving 5 bases not matched to a gene. CDR3 nucleotide sequence: TGTGCCAGCAGTTTTACTAGCGAAAGCAATGAGCAGTTCTTC. Amino acid sequence: CASSFTSESNEQFF.

The chain couples TRBV10-3 to TRBJ2-1; D ambiguous. Per germline, CDR1 ENHRY and CDR2 SYGVKD. Trimming stripped 2 bases from V and 8 bases from J, with 7 bases between. The CDR3 sequence is 12 residues long. The CDR3 spells CAISELGYEQFF. The CDR3 coding sequence is TGTGCCATCAGTGAGCTAGGCTATGAGCAGTTCTTC.

This clonotype appeared a few times. The chain has TRBV15 and TRBJ2-1; D might be TRBD1 (6 bases). The CDR3 spans 15 residues. Trimming shortened V by 0 bases and J by 8 bases, and 14 bases separated the two germline ends. In germline, CDR1 is LNHNV, CDR2 YYDKDF (reference sequence). The CDR3 region has the DNA TGTGCCACCAGCAGAGAGATTCTGAAGGGGGATGAGCAGTTCTTC. Translating gives CATSREILKGDEQFF.

This clonotype was counted a few times. The V gene is TRBV6-2 or TRBV6-3, the J gene TRBJ2-6; D gene uncertain. From germline, CDR1 is MNHEY and CDR2 SVGEGT. Trimming cost V 2 bases and J 2 bases, with 7 bases left between them. This CDR3 has 15 amino acids. Here the CDR3 DNA reads TGTGCCAGCAGTTACCCCGTGACTGGGGCCAACGTCCTGACTTTC. Encoded protein: CASSYPVTGANVLTF.

There are many counts of this clonotype. The chain has TRBV29-1 and TRBJ1-1, with a weak D call TRBD1 (6 bases). Germline V gives CDR1 SQVTM, CDR2 ANQGSEA. V was cut by 5 bases and J by 3 bases, with 13 bases left in between. CDR3 length: 13 amino acids. The CDR3 is CSVIRSGDTEAFF. The CDR3, as DNA: TGCAGCGTTATCAGGTCAGGGGACACTGAAGCTTTCTTT.

The chain is built from TRBV7-9 and TRBJ2-7; TRBD1 matches 8 bases. With V trimmed by 5 bases and J by 1 base, 4 bases remained unmatched. Germline V gene data show CDR1 as SEHNR and CDR2 as FQNEAQ (reference sequence). The CDR3 is 14 residues long. The CDR3 is CASSGDRQSYEQYF. The DNA of the CDR3 is TGTGCCAGCAGCGGGGACAGGCAATCCTACGAGCAGTACTTC.

This clonotype has only a few counts. The rearrangement joins TRBV24-1 to TRBJ2-3; D gene unclear. Trimming removed 3 bases at V and 1 base at J, with 7 bases between. This CDR3 is built from 14 residues. CDR1 is KGHDR and CDR2 is SFDVKD in the germline V gene. The CDR3 DNA reads as TGTGCCACCAGTGATGACTCGGGCACAGATACGCAGTATTTT. Translated: CATSDDSGTDTQYF.

The J gene is TRBJ2-1, the V gene TRBV2, with D uncertain. Looked up from germline, CDR1 is SNHLY and CDR2 is FYNNEI. V lost 4 bases to trimming and J lost 8 bases, with 9 bases between them. The CDR3 extends over 12 amino acids. CDR3: CASSGQSDEQFF. In DNA, the CDR3 is TGTGCCAGCAGTGGCCAAAGCGATGAGCAGTTCTTC.

This chain connects TRBV4-2 to TRBJ2-1; no reliable D call. The germline V gene has CDR1 LGHNA and CDR2 YNFKEQ. The CDR3 loop spans 19 amino acids. Trimming left V 0 bases short and J 10 bases short, with 28 bases between. CDR3 sequence: CASSQDLPRSVARTREQFF. In DNA, the CDR3 is TGTGCCAGCAGCCAAGATTTGCCTAGATCTGTCGCAAGAACACGGGAGCAGTTCTTC.

The chain couples TRBV20-1 to TRBJ2-1, with a weak D call TRBD2 (6 bases). This CDR3 has 14 amino acids. Trimming removed 6 bases from V and 0 bases from J, with 12 bases in between. CDR1 and CDR2 from the germline V gene are DFQATT and SNEGSKA (reference sequence). The CDR3 sequence is CSAPSESSYNEQFF. The CDR3 DNA reads TGCAGTGCCCCTAGCGAGAGCTCCTACAATGAGCAGTTCTTC.

This clonotype was found many times. V usage is TRBV14 and J usage is TRBJ2-7; D call uncertain. Trimming took off 1 base at V and 9 bases at J, with 13 bases between the two ends. CDR3 length: 13 residues. CDR1 and CDR2 (germline): SGHDN, FVKESK. CDR3 nucleotides: TGTGCCAGCAGCCAAGTGACCCGTCGTGGGCAGTACTTC. Its protein is CASSQVTRRGQYF.

Only a few counts were recorded for this clonotype. The rearrangement uses TRBV7-9 and TRBJ2-7; D might be TRBD1 (6 bases). CDR1 is SEHNR and CDR2 is FQNEAQ in the germline V gene (reference sequence). Trimming shortened V by 5 bases and J by 3 bases, and 20 bases separated the two germline ends. CDR3 length: 16 amino acids. CDR3 sequence reads: CASSQPRGYLVYEQYF. DNA for the CDR3: TGTGCCAGCAGCCAACCCAGGGGATATTTGGTCTACGAGCAGTACTTC.

V gene TRBV15 combines with J gene TRBJ2-5, with D perhaps assigned TRBD1 or TRBD2 (5 bases each). V lost 4 bases to trimming and J lost 4 bases, with 16 bases between them. The CDR3 is 15 residues long. Germline CDR1 reads LNHNV; CDR2 reads YYDKDF (reference sequence). CDR3 protein: CATSTPGTLGETQYF. The CDR3 nucleotides read TGTGCCACCAGCACCCCCGGGACGTTAGGAGAGACCCAGTACTTC.

This clonotype has just a few counts. V is TRBV5-1 and J is TRBJ2-5, with TRBD2 matching 14 bases. The CDR3 covers 17 residues. Germline lookup yields CDR1 SGHRS and CDR2 YFSETQ. Trimming took 4 bases from V and 5 from J; bases not matched to a gene: 10. CDR3 DNA: TGCGCCAGCAGCCCCAGGACTAGCGGGAGGCGTTTGGAGACCCAGTACTTC. This encodes CASSPRTSGRRLETQYF.

This clonotype was observed a few times. V usage is TRBV20-1 and J usage is TRBJ1-3; no clear D gene. This CDR3 has 14 residues. Looked up from germline, CDR1 is DFQATT and CDR2 is SNEGSKA (reference sequence). V lost 5 bases and J lost 0, with 11 bases in between. CDR3 coding DNA: TGCAGTGCTCTCCGCGGGGTCTCTGGAAACACCATATATTTT. Protein sequence: CSALRGVSGNTIYF.

This clonotype was observed at least ten times. The V and J genes are TRBV2 and TRBJ2-1, with TRBD2 matching over 11 bases. V shed 5 bases, J shed 9 bases, and the junction held 6 bases outside the gene matches. Germline CDR1 SNHLY, CDR2 FYNNEI. The length of the CDR3 is 14 residues. The DNA for the CDR3 is TGTGCCAGCAGTCGGGGTAGCGGGAGGGCTGAGCAGTTCTTC. Translation: CASSRGSGRAEQFF.

The table lists this clonotype with many counts. This chain joins TRBV27 and TRBJ2-7, with 10 positions matching TRBD2. J gave up 4 bases and V 0 bases, and 3 bases lay outside the gene matches. The CDR3 contains 15 residues. Germline V gene lookup returns CDR1 MNHEY and CDR2 SMNVEV (reference sequence). CDR3 in DNA: TGTGCCAGCAGTTTATCCCTAGCGGGAGTGTACGAGCAGTACTTC. Translation: CASSLSLAGVYEQYF.